This entry concerns a single T cell receptor beta chain. The antigen remains unidentified. Germline values: CDR1 ENHRY, CDR2 SYGVKD. CDR3 length: 15 amino acids. J lost 5 bases, V lost 3 bases, and 5 bases had no gene match. These data are taken from a study of cytomegalovirus exposure and HLA in healthy donors. Findings and limits, study-wide: It was reported that the classifier diagnosed cytomegalovirus status with high specificity and sensitivity in both the original and validation cohorts. The study designated 164 TCR beta chains cytomegalovirus-associated. It was shown in a later analysis that HLA-associated TCR beta chains were more clonally expanded than other, equally common chains.

The primer mix had 60 Vbeta and 13 Jbeta primers. The data were produced by immunoSEQ multiplex PCR, yet TCRdb's version contains in-frame clones alone and is incomplete. The profile shows under 200,000 clones, around 84% of them singletons. Sequencing input: PBMCs. The genes are TRBV10-3 and TRBJ2-7; 12 nucleotides match TRBD1. This TCR derives from a male donor in good health and CMV-seropositive. The CDR3 bases are TGTGCCATCAGTGAAAGGGACAGGGGGCTCCACGAGCAGTACTTC. Translating gives CAISERDRGLHEQYF.